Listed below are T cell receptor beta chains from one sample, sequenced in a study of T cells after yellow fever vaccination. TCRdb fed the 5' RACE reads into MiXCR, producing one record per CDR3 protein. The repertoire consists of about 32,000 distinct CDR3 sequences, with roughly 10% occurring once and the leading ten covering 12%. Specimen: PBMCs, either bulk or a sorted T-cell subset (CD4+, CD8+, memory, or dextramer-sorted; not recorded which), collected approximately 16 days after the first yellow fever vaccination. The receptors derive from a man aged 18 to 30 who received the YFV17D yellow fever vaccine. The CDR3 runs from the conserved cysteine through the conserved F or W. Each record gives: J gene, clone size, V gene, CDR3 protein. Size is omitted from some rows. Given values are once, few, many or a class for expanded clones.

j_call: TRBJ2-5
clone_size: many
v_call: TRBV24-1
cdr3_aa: CATSDSGKYQETQYF

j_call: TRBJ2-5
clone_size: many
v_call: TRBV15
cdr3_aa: CATSRDRLSLGETQYF

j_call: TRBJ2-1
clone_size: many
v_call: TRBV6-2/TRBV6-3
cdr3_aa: CASSYGLSGGVQQFF

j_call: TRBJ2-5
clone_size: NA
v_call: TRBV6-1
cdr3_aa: CASSSGGAEETQYF

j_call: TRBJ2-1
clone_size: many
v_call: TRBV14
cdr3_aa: CASSPLSDRLGEQFF

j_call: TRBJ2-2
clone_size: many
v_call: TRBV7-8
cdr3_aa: CASSPRNRLTTGELFF

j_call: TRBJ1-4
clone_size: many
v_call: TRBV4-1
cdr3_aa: CASSQIMDGSKLFF

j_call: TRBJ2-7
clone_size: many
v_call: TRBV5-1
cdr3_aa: CASSGTTGPRQYF

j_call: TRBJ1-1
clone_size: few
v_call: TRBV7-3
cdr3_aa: CASSSGHTNTEAFF

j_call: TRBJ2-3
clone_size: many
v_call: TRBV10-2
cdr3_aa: CASSEQGQDTQYF

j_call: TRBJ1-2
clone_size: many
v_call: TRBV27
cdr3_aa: CASSRTGGNLDYGYTF

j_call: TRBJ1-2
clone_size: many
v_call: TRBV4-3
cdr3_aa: CASSQDLNGLLGYTF

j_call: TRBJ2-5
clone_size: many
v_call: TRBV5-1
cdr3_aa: CASSLDGTQETQYF

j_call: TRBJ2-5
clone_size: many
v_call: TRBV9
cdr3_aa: CASSVGLAGETQYF

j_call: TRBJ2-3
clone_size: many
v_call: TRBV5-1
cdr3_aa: CASTYDRASTDTQYF

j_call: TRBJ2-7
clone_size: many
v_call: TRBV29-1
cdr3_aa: CSVDRQGEGEQYF

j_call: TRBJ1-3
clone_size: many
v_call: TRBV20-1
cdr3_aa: CSARGGGNTIYF

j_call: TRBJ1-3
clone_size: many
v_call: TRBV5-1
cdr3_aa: CASSLDPPDAGNTIYF

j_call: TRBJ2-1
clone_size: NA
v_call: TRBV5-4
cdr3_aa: CASTPSGGFSYNEQFF

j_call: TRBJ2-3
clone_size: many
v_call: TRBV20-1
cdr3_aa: CSATGTPGDTQYF